Below, 19 T cell receptor beta chains from the same sample are listed, as sequenced in a study of shared clonotypes between healthy human individuals. Profiled with immunoSEQ multiplex PCR; TCRdb holds only in-frame clones, not every one. The sample shows millions of clones, 85% to 95% of them seen only once. The sequencing input was naive CD4+ T cells sorted from blood. Subset denoted: CD45RA+ positively selected. The receptors derive from a man between 18 and 35 years old in good health.

The sample holds one count of this clone. The genes are TRBV7-9 and TRBJ2-2, with TRBD2 as a possible D gene (5 bases). The V end was cut by 5 bases, the J end by 6 bases, with 16 bases between. This CDR3 comprises 15 residues. Germline V gives CDR1 SEHNR, CDR2 FQNEAQ (reference sequence). The CDR3 DNA sequence: TGTGCCAGCAGCCCCGCGGGCCTCTATTCCGGGGAGCTGTTTTTT. Its translation: CASSPAGLYSGELFF.

V usage is TRBV14 and J usage is TRBJ2-7; D is perhaps TRBD1 or TRBD2 (7 bases each). The CDR3 is 15 amino acids. The V gene's germline CDR1 is SGHDN and CDR2 FVKESK. V was cut by 5 bases and J by 2 bases, with 16 bases left in between. The CDR3 DNA sequence: TGTGCCAGCAGCAGACAGGGCGGGGGTCCCTACGAGCAGTACTTC. As protein: CASSRQGGGPYEQYF.

The rearrangement links TRBV10-3 to TRBJ2-7, with TRBD2 matching over 10 bases. Trimming removed 0 bases from V and 0 bases from J; junction bases left unmatched: 5. The CDR3 length is 17 residues. Germline V CDR1 and CDR2: ENHRY, SYGVKD. CDR3: CAISESSSGSYSYEQYF. The DNA of the CDR3 is TGTGCCATCAGTGAGTCGTCTAGCGGGAGTTACTCCTACGAGCAGTACTTC.

The CDR3 nucleotides are TGTGCCAGCAGCGCCCAGTTGGGACAGCAAGAGACCCAGTACTTC. Translating gives CASSAQLGQQETQYF. V gene TRBV9 combines with J gene TRBJ2-5; 7 bases are a match to TRBD1. V gave up 3 bases and J gave up 2 bases; unmatched junction bases: 7. The germline CDR1 and CDR2 sequences are SGDLS and YYNGEE. This CDR3 has 15 residues. The whole variable domain, filled in from reference TRBV9 and TRBJ2-5, reads DSGVTQTPKHLITATGQRVTLRCSPRSGDLSVYWYQQSLDQGLQFLIQYYNGEERAKGNILERFSAQQFPDLHSELNLSSLELGDSALYFCASSAQLGQQETQYFGPGTRLLVL.

About this clone itself: Within the sample, other DNA sequences also encode this same CDR3. The rearrangement links TRBV7-2 to TRBJ2-3; D remains unclear. The CDR3 consists of 11 residues. From germline, CDR1 is SGHTA and CDR2 FQGNSA. Trimming took off 5 bases at V and 6 bases at J, with 6 bases between the two ends. The CDR3 nucleotides are TGTGCCAGCAGCCTCGTTGATACGCAGTATTTT. Protein product: CASSLVDTQYF.

Details on this clone: This same CDR3 is encoded by further DNA sequences in the sample. The chain combines TRBV5-4 with TRBJ2-7; 7 bases align to TRBD1. Germline CDR1 is SGHNT and CDR2 is YYREEE (reference sequence). V was clipped by 4 bases and J by 2 bases; unmatched bases: 3. The CDR3 contains 13 residues. The CDR3 loop is CASSPGQTYEQYF. The DNA for the CDR3 is TGTGCCAGCAGCCCGGGACAGACCTACGAGCAGTACTTC.

This chain links TRBV10-3 with TRBJ2-3; D is uncertain. The V gene's germline CDR1 is ENHRY and CDR2 SYGVKD. This CDR3 spans 11 amino acids. Trimming stripped 2 bases from V and 9 bases from J, with 6 bases between. The CDR3 loop is CAISEGETQYF. The CDR3 nucleotides are TGTGCCATCAGTGAGGGTGAGACGCAGTATTTT.

This clone showed up just a few times. The chain uses TRBV10-2 and TRBJ1-3, with D possibly being TRBD1 (6 bases). The CDR3 is made up of 15 amino acids. Trimming removed 3 bases at V and 3 bases at J, with 12 bases between. The germline gives CDR1 WSHSY, CDR2 SAAADI. The CDR3 spells CASSDGQSYGNTIYF. In nucleotides, the CDR3 is TGCGCCAGCAGTGACGGACAGTCGTATGGAAACACCATATATTTT.

This clone is a singleton in its sample. The genes are TRBV30 and TRBJ1-1; D possibly corresponds to TRBD1 (5 bases). The CDR3 spans 19 residues. Germline lookup yields CDR1 GTSNPN and CDR2 SVGIG (reference sequence). The CDR3 here is CAGTGILAREVIQSTEAFF. CDR3 nucleotides: TGTGCTGGTACTGGAATCCTGGCCAGGGAGGTTATTCAGAGCACTGAAGCTTTCTTT.

V and J are TRBV30 and TRBJ1-1; 7 positions agree with TRBD1. J gave up 6 bases and V 3 bases, and 7 bases lay outside the gene matches. This CDR3 is 13 amino acids long. Germline values: CDR1 GTSNPN, CDR2 SVGIG (reference sequence). The CDR3 is CAWSQRGHAEAFF. CDR3 nucleotide sequence: TGTGCCTGGAGCCAGAGGGGGCATGCTGAAGCTTTCTTT.

The chain uses TRBV7-9 and TRBJ1-3; maybe TRBD1 (6 bases). V lost 5 bases, J lost 0 bases, and 11 bases lay in between. Germline V gene data show CDR1 as SEHNR and CDR2 as FQNEAQ (reference sequence). The CDR3 consists of 15 residues. The CDR3 region is CASSPTGISGNTIYF. CDR3 in DNA: TGTGCCAGCAGCCCTACAGGGATCTCTGGAAACACCATATATTTT. Full variable domain (missing parts from reference TRBV7-9 and TRBJ1-3): DTGVSQNPRHKITKRGQNVTFRCDPISEHNRLYWYRQTLGQGPEFLTYFQNEAQLEKSRLLSDRFSAERPKGSFSTLEIQRTEQGDSAMYLCASSPTGISGNTIYFGEGSWLTVV.

The chain has TRBV7-8 and TRBJ2-1; D is unresolved. Between the trimmed V and J ends, which lost 7 bases and 5 bases, there was a span of 18 bases. Germline lookup yields CDR1 SGHVS and CDR2 FQNEAQ. The CDR3 covers 15 residues. For the CDR3, the DNA is TGTGCCAGCACCTCTGACCGGATAGCAAACAATGAGCAGTTCTTC. This gives the protein CASTSDRIANNEQFF.

This sequence joins TRBV10-1 and TRBJ2-7; a possible D gene is TRBD2 (5 bases). This CDR3 is built from 15 residues. Germline CDR1 is WNHNN and CDR2 is SYGVQD (reference sequence). V was cut by 5 bases and J by 2 bases, with 16 bases left in between. As DNA, the CDR3 is TGCGCCAGCAGTCCGGTTGGGGAGCGGACCTACGAGCAGTACTTC. This translates into CASSPVGERTYEQYF.

The chain has TRBV7-9 and TRBJ2-3; TRBD2 agrees at 10 bases. This CDR3 region has 15 residues. Germline V CDR1 and CDR2: SEHNR, FQNEAQ (reference sequence). Losses at the gene ends were 2 bases for V and 5 bases for J; bases not matched to a gene: 4. CDR3 loop: CASSLQRTSGDTQYF. The CDR3 coding sequence is TGTGCCAGCAGCTTACAAAGGACTAGCGGAGATACGCAGTATTTT.

CDR3 coding DNA: TGCAGTGCTCAACGACAAGAGACCCAGTACTTC. This codes for CSAQRQETQYF. J is TRBJ2-5 and V is TRBV20-1; D gene uncertain. Germline V gene sequence: CDR1 DFQATT, CDR2 SNEGSKA (reference sequence). The ends were cut back, 5 bases at V and 2 bases at J, with 6 bases in the middle. The CDR3 totals 11 residues.

The J gene is TRBJ2-7, the V gene TRBV2; 8 bases align to TRBD1. Trimming cost V 3 bases and J 3 bases; bases outside gene matches: 7. CDR3 length: 15 amino acids. Per the germline V gene, CDR1 is SNHLY and CDR2 is FYNNEI. The CDR3 bases are TGTGCCAGCAGTGAGGGGACAGGAATTTTCTACGAGCAGTACTTC. Amino acid sequence: CASSEGTGIFYEQYF.

The rearrangement joins TRBV5-4 to TRBJ1-2, with 12 bases that match TRBD1. This CDR3 spans 16 amino acids. V lost 4 bases, J lost 3 bases, and 7 bases stayed unmatched. Per the germline V gene, CDR1 is SGHNT and CDR2 is YYREEE (reference sequence). The CDR3: CASSQRDRGQYYGYTF. CDR3 DNA: TGTGCCAGCAGCCAGCGGGACAGGGGGCAGTACTATGGCTACACCTTC.

The rearrangement uses TRBV5-6 and TRBJ2-7; D ambiguous. Trimming removed 0 bases at V and 4 bases at J, with 14 bases between. Germline CDR1 is SGHDT and CDR2 is YYEEEE. There are 15 residues in the CDR3. This CDR3 reads CASSLVQLEVYEQYF. The CDR3 DNA is TGTGCCAGCAGCTTGGTGCAGCTTGAGGTGTACGAGCAGTACTTC.

On this clone: Other DNA sequences of this sample code for an identical CDR3. The CDR3 sequence: CASSLAQANTEAFF. The CDR3 DNA follows: TGCGCCAGCAGCTTGGCTCAGGCGAACACTGAAGCTTTCTTT. The V and J genes are TRBV5-1 and TRBJ1-1; D gene unclear. Trimming took off 0 bases at V and 1 base at J, with 7 bases between the two ends. Germline CDR1 reads SGHRS; CDR2 reads YFSETQ. The CDR3 loop spans 14 amino acids.